Below are 27 T cell receptor beta chains sequenced from a single sample in a study of T-cell reconstitution after alpha-beta-depleted transplantation in children. Unique molecular identifiers were incorporated during preparation of the TCRbeta library. TCRdb re-analysed the PCR reads in MiXCR, keeping a single row per CDR3 protein. The table includes fewer than 400,000 distinct CDR3 sequences, around 21% detected once. The source material was PBMCs from the stem cell graft donor, sampled from the stem cell graft. These receptors were taken from a human donor who donated a stem cell graft to a child with acute myeloid leukemia.

This clonotype was seen a single time. The chain uses TRBV27 and TRBJ1-3; D is possibly TRBD1 (6 bases). CDR1 and CDR2 (germline): MNHEY, SMNVEV (reference sequence). CDR3 length: 15 amino acids. V was shortened by 5 bases and J by 4 bases, with 15 bases between the two germline ends. CDR3 amino acids: CASSPGGPGGNTIYF. The CDR3 DNA follows: TGTGCCAGCAGTCCGGGGGGGCCTGGAGGAAACACCATATATTTT.

There are a few counts of this clonotype. The chain recombines TRBV2 with TRBJ1-4; no definite D call. Per the germline V gene, CDR1 is SNHLY and CDR2 is FYNNEI. V was trimmed by 6 bases and J by 7 bases, leaving 27 bases between them. The CDR3 runs to 18 residues. CDR3 sequence: CASSPTRTAYGVGEKLFF. In nucleotides, the CDR3 is TGTGCCAGCAGCCCAACCCGGACCGCATACGGGGTTGGTGAAAAACTGTTTTTT.

In this sample, this clonotype turned up a few times. The genes are TRBV20-1 and TRBJ2-5, with D tentatively TRBD1 or TRBD2 (5 bases each). Germline V gene lookup returns CDR1 DFQATT and CDR2 SNEGSKA (reference sequence). The CDR3 extends over 15 amino acids. With 3 bases removed from V and 3 bases from J, the gap between germline ends came to 17 bases. Written as DNA, the CDR3 is TGCAGTGCTAGTAGACCCGGGACCGCAAAAGAGACCCAGTACTTC. Amino acid sequence: CSASRPGTAKETQYF.

The chain is built from TRBV5-1 and TRBJ2-7; TRBD1 aligns across 8 bases. This CDR3 has 15 residues. Germline CDR1 reads SGHRS; CDR2 reads YFSETQ. V was clipped by 4 bases and J by 1 base; unmatched bases: 7. The CDR3 coding sequence is TGCGCCAGCAGCCCGGATGGGGACAGGTCCTACGAGCAGTACTTC. Translated, it gives CASSPDGDRSYEQYF.

The chain employs TRBV29-1 and TRBJ2-7; TRBD2 might be the D (6 bases). The CDR3 is 13 amino acids. In germline, CDR1 is SQVTM, CDR2 ANQGSEA. V shed 3 bases and J shed 5 bases, with 14 bases lying between them. DNA for the CDR3: TGCAGCGTTGAGGGGACTGCACGGGACGAGCAGTACTTC. It codes for CSVEGTARDEQYF.

The V and J genes are TRBV25-1 and TRBJ2-1; D perhaps matches TRBD2 (6 bases). CDR1 and CDR2 (germline): MGHDK, SYGVNS. This CDR3 is built from 11 residues. V lost 6 bases and J lost 10, with 10 bases in between. CDR3 nucleotide sequence: TGTGCCAGCAGGGACCGGGGGGAGCAGTTCTTC. It encodes CASRDRGEQFF.

At least ten counts were recorded for this clonotype. The rearrangement links TRBV15 to TRBJ1-4; D unresolved. V gave up 2 bases and J gave up 3 bases, with 10 bases separating them. The CDR3 is 15 residues long. Per the germline V gene, CDR1 is LNHNV and CDR2 is YYDKDF (reference sequence). The chain's CDR3 is CATSRQVASNEKLFF. The CDR3 nucleotides are TGTGCCACCAGCAGACAGGTCGCGTCTAATGAAAAACTGTTTTTT.

There are a few counts of this clonotype. This sequence joins TRBV7-9 and TRBJ2-7; 8 positions match TRBD1. This CDR3 contains 15 residues. The ends lost 5 bases at V and 4 bases at J; junction bases unmatched: 10. CDR1 is SEHNR and CDR2 is FQNEAQ in the germline V gene (reference sequence). CDR3 in DNA: TGTGCCAGCAGCCCCCTCGGACAGGGTGAATACGAGCAGTACTTC. Its translation is CASSPLGQGEYEQYF.

This clonotype has just a few counts. CDR3 coding DNA: TGTGCGTTAGCGGGCAGCTCCTACGAGCAGTACTTC. Translation: CALAGSSYEQYF. The chain carries TRBV28 and TRBJ2-7; 7 bases match TRBD2. Germline CDR1 and CDR2: MDHEN and SYDVKM. The CDR3 is 12 residues long.

The chain links TRBV27 to TRBJ2-5, with 15 bases fitting TRBD2. V lost 5 bases and J lost 5; bases outside the gene matches: 12. CDR1 MNHEY and CDR2 SMNVEV come from the germline V gene (reference sequence). The CDR3 extends over 18 amino acids. In DNA, the CDR3 is TGTGCCAGCAGTCCCCCCGGGACTAGCGGGAGGTCTCACGAGACCCAGTACTTC. This encodes CASSPPGTSGRSHETQYF.

This clonotype has at least ten counts. This chain links TRBV12-3 or TRBV12-4 with TRBJ1-5, with TRBD1 matching 7 bases. The CDR3 totals 13 residues. V dropped 6 bases and J dropped 5; count of bases not matched to a gene: 4. The CDR3 region is CASSRQGDQPQHF. In DNA, the CDR3 is TGTGCCAGCAGCCGACAGGGTGATCAGCCCCAGCATTTT.

Worth noting for this clonotype: The germline gene is not matched at one end of the junction; a read error may be the cause. V gene TRBV5-1 combines with J gene TRBJ2-2; no clear D. Germline CDR1 is SGHRS and CDR2 is YFSETQ. CDR3 length equals 15 residues. CDR3 protein: CAGSLGSHNTGELFF. Written as DNA, the CDR3 is TGCGCCGGCAGCTTGGGCAGTCATAACACCGGGGAGCTGTTTTTT. The entire variable domain, with the rest obtained from reference TRBV5-1 and TRBJ2-2, is as follows: KAGVTQTPRYLIKTRGQQVTLSCSPISGHRSVSWYQQTPGQGLQFLFEYFSETQRNKGNFPGRFSGRQFSNSRSEMNVSTLELGDSALYLCAGSLGSHNTGELFFGEGSRLTVL.

Here the CDR3 reads CASSLSVAVGEKLFF. In DNA form, the CDR3 reads TGTGCCAGCAGCTTAAGCGTGGCGGTTGGTGAAAAACTGTTTTTT. The chain is built from TRBV7-6 and TRBJ1-4; D is unclear. The CDR3 spans 15 residues. CDR1 and CDR2 from the germline V gene are SGHVS and FNYEAQ. The V end was cut by 2 bases, the J end by 7 bases, with 14 bases between.

The chain joins TRBV20-1 to TRBJ2-7; D is perhaps TRBD2 (5 bases). With 8 bases removed from V and 3 bases from J, the gap between germline ends came to 14 bases. The CDR3 covers 12 residues. Per germline, CDR1 DFQATT and CDR2 SNEGSKA (reference sequence). The CDR3 sequence is CSSSADGYEQYF. CDR3 nucleotides: TGCAGTAGCTCAGCGGACGGCTACGAGCAGTACTTC.

This clonotype was found a few times. Written as DNA, the CDR3 is TGTGCCAGCAGCTTAGCGCGACGGCCCCGCTACAATGAGCAGTTCTTC. Amino acid sequence: CASSLARRPRYNEQFF. V gene TRBV11-1 combines with J gene TRBJ2-1, with D unresolved. This CDR3 contains 16 residues. The germline V gene has CDR1 SGHAT and CDR2 FQDESV (reference sequence). V was pared by 0 bases and J by 3 bases, with 12 bases between.

V is TRBV27 and J is TRBJ2-7; 7 bases are shared with TRBD1. J lost 6 bases, V lost 0 bases, and 5 bases had no gene match. CDR1 is MNHEY and CDR2 is SMNVEV in the germline V gene (reference sequence). This CDR3 region has 14 residues. The CDR3: CASSLSPGGTEQYF. CDR3 nucleotide sequence: TGTGCCAGCAGTTTATCCCCAGGGGGAACCGAGCAGTACTTC.

This clonotype was detected many times. The V call is TRBV3-1, the J call TRBJ2-5, with a weak D call TRBD2 (6 bases). CDR3 length: 17 amino acids. The V and J ends lost 0 bases and 5 bases respectively, with 19 bases between them. Germline V CDR1 and CDR2: LGHDT, YNNKEL (reference sequence). In DNA, the CDR3 is TGTGCCAGCAGCCAAGATGGTCCCGGGAGAGCTTCGGAGACCCAGTACTTC. This gives the protein CASSQDGPGRASETQYF.

The chain has TRBV12-3 or TRBV12-4 and TRBJ2-3; 13 bases are shared with TRBD2. J lost 0 bases, V lost 2 bases, and 8 bases had no gene match. The CDR3 is 19 residues long. The CDR3 loop is CASSLLGLAGVESTDTQYF. DNA of the CDR3: TGTGCCAGCAGTTTATTAGGACTAGCGGGAGTTGAAAGCACAGATACGCAGTATTTT.

This clonotype was seen more than once but under ten times. This sequence joins TRBV28 and TRBJ2-7; 15 bases align to TRBD2. With V trimmed by 5 bases and J by 6 bases, 17 bases remained unmatched. Germline V gene lookup returns CDR1 MDHEN and CDR2 SYDVKM. This CDR3 region has 19 residues. This chain's CDR3 is CASSLPGLAGGPVPSEQYF. CDR3 bases: TGTGCCAGCAGTCTACCAGGACTAGCGGGAGGGCCCGTCCCATCCGAGCAGTACTTC.

Only a few counts were recorded for this clonotype. This CDR3 reads CASSLAGNSYNEQFF. DNA of the CDR3: TGCGCCAGCAGCTTGGCGGGGAACTCCTACAATGAGCAGTTCTTC. The chain recombines TRBV5-1 with TRBJ2-1; the D gene is possibly TRBD2 (5 bases). The V and J ends lost 0 bases and 0 bases respectively, with 7 bases between them. From germline, CDR1 is SGHRS and CDR2 YFSETQ. The CDR3 extends over 15 amino acids.

This chain joins TRBV20-1 and TRBJ2-2; 7 bases are a match to TRBD2. Trimming cost V 6 bases and J 0 bases; bases outside gene matches: 4. The CDR3 consists of 14 residues. The germline CDR1 and CDR2 sequences are DFQATT and SNEGSKA (reference sequence). CDR3 DNA sequence: TGCAGTGCCGGGGGGAGCGCGAACACCGGGGAGCTGTTTTTT. It yields the protein CSAGGSANTGELFF.

V gene TRBV5-1 combines with J gene TRBJ2-1; D possibly corresponds to TRBD2 (5 bases). Germline V gene sequence: CDR1 SGHRS, CDR2 YFSETQ. Trimming cost V 5 bases and J 8 bases, with 11 bases left between them. The CDR3 has 12 amino acids. The CDR3 sequence: CASRVSGDEQFF. Here the CDR3 DNA reads TGCGCCAGCAGGGTCTCCGGGGATGAGCAGTTCTTC.

There are a few counts of this clonotype. The chain has TRBV21-1 and TRBJ2-7. TRBV21-1 is a pseudogene. The CDR3 is made up of 15 amino acids. In DNA, the CDR3 is TGTGCCAGCAGCAAAGGTCAGATTCCTCCCTACGAGCAGTACTTC. Residues: CASSKGQIPPYEQYF.

This clonotype was observed a handful of times. The chain employs TRBV7-9 and TRBJ2-3; TRBD1 aligns across 7 bases. The CDR3 spans 15 residues. After removal of 0 bases from V and 6 bases from J, the junction contained 6 bases not matched to a gene. The germline V gene has CDR1 SEHNR and CDR2 FQNEAQ (reference sequence). CDR3 nucleotides: TGTGCCAGCAGCTTAGCAGTGGGGGACAGTGATACGCAGTATTTT. Amino acid sequence: CASSLAVGDSDTQYF. Based on the CDR3 plus reference TRBV7-9 and TRBJ2-3, the full variable domain is DTGVSQNPRHKITKRGQNVTFRCDPISEHNRLYWYRQTLGQGPEFLTYFQNEAQLEKSRLLSDRFSAERPKGSFSTLEIQRTEQGDSAMYLCASSLAVGDSDTQYFGPGTRLTVL.

The gene calls are TRBV7-9 and TRBJ2-1, with 7 bases identical to TRBD2. This CDR3 has 15 residues. The germline V gene has CDR1 SEHNR and CDR2 FQNEAQ (reference sequence). With V trimmed by 4 bases and J by 5 bases, 8 bases remained unmatched. CDR3 in DNA: TGTGCCAGCAGCTCCCTCGGGGGGTCCAACAATGAGCAGTTCTTC. It codes for CASSSLGGSNNEQFF.

CDR3 amino acids: CASSLPQQETQYF. The CDR3 DNA reads as TGTGCCAGCAGTTTGCCACAGCAAGAGACCCAGTACTTC. This chain links TRBV28 with TRBJ2-5; D remains unclear. This CDR3 is 13 amino acids long. Germline V gives CDR1 MDHEN, CDR2 SYDVKM. V lost 3 bases and J lost 2, with 7 bases in between.

The chain has TRBV5-1 and TRBJ2-5, with TRBD2 matching over 12 bases. There are 21 residues in the CDR3. CDR1 is SGHRS and CDR2 is YFSETQ in the germline V gene. V was pared by 4 bases and J by 0 bases, with 19 bases of the junction left unmatched. The CDR3 DNA is TGCGCCAGCAGCCCCCTCTCCGGGACTAGCGGGCCTAGGAAAAACCAAGAGACCCAGTACTTC. Translated: CASSPLSGTSGPRKNQETQYF.